This entry is about one T cell receptor (beta chain). This sample stems from a study of beta chain features in type 1 diabetes. The CDR3 runs 12 residues. The junction had 6 bases not matched to a gene; V was cut back by 5 bases and J by 11 bases. The V gene's germline CDR1 is LNHNV and CDR2 YYDKDF (reference sequence). cDNA synthesis used the whole RNA isolate, giving expressed TCRB sequences. The assay was immunoSEQ multiplex PCR, and TCRdb's table has in-frame clones only and misses some. The sample has under 900,000 clones, 17% seen once. This TCR derives from a woman in her late teens or twenties in good health. The rearrangement links TRBV15 to TRBJ1-1; TRBD1 agrees at 9 bases. Sequencing was carried out using naive CD4+ T cells from blood. The CDR3 DNA follows: TGTGCCACCAGCCGAGGACAGGGGTGGGCTTTCTTT. This encodes CATSRGQGWAFF.